The clone carrying this T cell receptor beta chain occurred once. Its cognate antigen is unknown. This record comes from a study of OX40 agonist ivuxolimab in advanced cancers. Study-wide findings and caveats: Antigen targets of the expanded peripheral T cells went undetermined. Doses of 0.1 to 3.0 mg/kg were accompanied by clonal expansion of CD4+ and CD8+ blood T cells by week 6.

TCRdb's table, derived via immunoSEQ multiplex PCR, lists solely in-frame clones and lacks some. The sample has roughly 100,000 clones, approximately 80% seen once. The germline gives CDR1 KGHSH, CDR2 LQKENI. The length of the CDR3 is 17 residues. Trimming took 6 bases from V and 2 from J, leaving 17 bases between them. This sequence originates from an adult with an advanced solid tumor such as melanoma, head and neck, liver or kidney cancer. V gene TRBV18 combines with J gene TRBJ2-6; D possibly uses TRBD1 or TRBD2 (6 bases each). The sample in question was CD4+ or CD8+ T cells sorted from blood, obtained in a trial of the OX40 agonist ivuxolimab. In DNA form, the CDR3 reads TGTGCCAGCTCTTCACCGAAGGGGGGAACTGGGGCCAACGTCCTGACTTTC. Its translation: CASSSPKGGTGANVLTF. The entire variable domain, with the rest obtained from reference TRBV18 and TRBJ2-6, is as follows: NAGVMQNPRHLVRRRGQEARLRCSPMKGHSHVYWYRQLPEEGLKFMVYLQKENIIDESGMPKERFSAEFPKEGPSILRIQQVVRGDSAAYFCASSSPKGGTGANVLTFGAGSRLTVL.